These 2 T cell receptor beta chains originate from one sample sequenced in a study of breast tumors, draining lymph nodes, adjacent tissues. The lymph nodes were axillary draining lymph nodes from breast cancer patients. A single record per CDR3 protein comes from TCRdb applying MiXCR to the multiplex PCR reads. The sample lists 200,000 to 300,000 distinct CDR3 sequences, 30% seen once, with more than 0.85% in the top ten. The sequenced sample was axillary lymph node tissue. Receptor source: a female donor with breast cancer. Some clones in this sample may be carry-over from other donors' samples.

Many counts were recorded for this clonotype. The gene calls are TRBV7-9 and TRBJ1-2, with 7 bases lining up with TRBD1. The CDR3 is 13 residues long. Germline V gene sequence: CDR1 SEHNR, CDR2 FQNEAQ (reference sequence). The V segment lost 2 bases and the J segment 7 bases; nucleotides outside the gene matches: 4. The CDR3 DNA is TGTGCCAGCAGCTTATTGACAGGGACTGGCTACACCTTC. Protein product: CASSLLTGTGYTF.

This clonotype was picked up many times. The V call is TRBV5-1, the J call TRBJ2-6; D remains unclear. The V end lost 0 bases, the J end lost 1 base, and 5 bases lay between the germline ends. This CDR3 region has 15 residues. Germline V gene lookup returns CDR1 SGHRS and CDR2 YFSETQ. The CDR3 spells CASSLVGSGANVLTF. The CDR3 DNA is TGCGCCAGCAGCTTGGTGGGATCTGGGGCCAACGTCCTGACTTTC.